The 5 T cell receptor beta chains reported below all come from one sample, sequenced in a study of blood T cells in healthy people across ages. Next came a second PCR, run for 7 to 11 cycles, which used a sample-barcoded 5' primer along with a J-beta primer mix. A single record per CDR3 protein comes from TCRdb applying MiXCR to the 5' RACE reads. The sample carries 700,000 to 800,000 distinct CDR3 sequences, roughly 44% recorded once. Sequenced sample: blood. The receptors stem from a woman aged 60-70 years in good health.

V usage is TRBV4-3 and J usage is TRBJ1-6; 9 bases fit TRBD1. In germline, CDR1 is LGHNA, CDR2 YSLEER. Trimming took 3 bases from V and 10 from J; bases not matched to a gene: 10. The CDR3 is 16 residues long. Written as DNA, the CDR3 is TGCGCCAGCAGCCAGCGACGGACAGGGGCCGGGTCACCCCTCCACTTT. Protein product: CASSQRRTGAGSPLHF.

This clonotype was seen ten or more times. V gene TRBV18 combines with J gene TRBJ2-1; a possible D gene is TRBD2 (5 bases). CDR1 is KGHSH and CDR2 is LQKENI in the germline V gene. Deletions cut 3 bases from V and 5 bases from J, with 11 bases between. The CDR3 has 14 amino acids. The DNA of the CDR3 is TGTGCCAGCTCACCTGAGGGTAGGGACAATGAGCAGTTCTTC. Translated: CASSPEGRDNEQFF.

The rearrangement uses TRBV25-1 and TRBJ2-1, with a tentative D call TRBD1 (7 bases). V lost 3 bases to trimming and J lost 12 bases, with 21 bases between them. Per the germline V gene, CDR1 is MGHDK and CDR2 is SYGVNS. The length of the CDR3 is 15 residues. Written as DNA, the CDR3 is TGTGCCAGCAGTGACTTCATCCCGGGGGACAGTGGGCAGTTCTTC. It encodes CASSDFIPGDSGQFF.

This chain links TRBV6-2 or TRBV6-3 with TRBJ2-1, with 9 bases identical to TRBD1. J lost 7 bases, V lost 8 bases, and 3 bases had no gene match. The CDR3 totals 12 residues. Germline loops: CDR1 MNHEY, CDR2 SVGEGT. The CDR3 DNA reads as TGTGCCAGCGCGACAGGGGGTAATGAGCAGTTCTTC. Translated, it gives CASATGGNEQFF.

The chain has TRBV6-5 and TRBJ1-1; D is possibly TRBD1 (5 bases). Germline CDR1 and CDR2: MNHEY and SVGAGI. With 8 bases removed from V and 5 bases from J, the gap between germline ends came to 24 bases. This CDR3 is built from 16 residues. CDR3 in amino acids: CASAPQRRQGGTEAFF. In DNA form, the CDR3 reads TGTGCCAGCGCCCCCCAACGACGGCAGGGAGGGACTGAAGCTTTCTTT.